The 17 T cell receptor beta chains in this list originate from one sample, sequenced in a study of cytomegalovirus exposure and HLA in healthy donors. Assay used: immunoSEQ multiplex PCR; TCRdb lists only in-frame clones, some missing. This table has fewer than 250,000 clones, less than 90% appearing once. What was sequenced was PBMCs. All receptors come from a woman in her late teens or twenties in good health and CMV-seronegative.

The chain combines TRBV2 with TRBJ2-1, with D hard to call. The CDR3 runs to 13 residues. Germline CDR1 is SNHLY and CDR2 is FYNNEI. Between the trimmed V and J ends, which lost 10 bases and 0 bases, there was a span of 10 bases. The CDR3: CAIAPSSYNEQFF. CDR3 nucleotides: TGTGCCATCGCCCCTAGCTCCTACAATGAGCAGTTCTTC.

The rearrangement uses TRBV18 and TRBJ1-1; D gene ambiguous. V shed 0 bases and J shed 0 bases, with 11 bases lying between them. There are 16 residues in the CDR3. CDR1 is KGHSH and CDR2 is LQKENI in the germline V gene. The CDR3 coding sequence is TGTGCCAGCTCACCACCGATGTCCAGTTTGAACACTGAAGCTTTCTTT. Protein: CASSPPMSSLNTEAFF.

The chain combines TRBV5-1 with TRBJ2-7, with 10 bases aligning to TRBD1. CDR1 is SGHRS and CDR2 is YFSETQ in the germline V gene. The CDR3 is made up of 17 amino acids. V trimming: 1 base; J trimming: 7 bases; junction bases outside the gene matches: 14. CDR3 protein: CASSLSVGGQGSGEQYF. The CDR3 DNA reads as TGCGCCAGCAGCTTGTCCGTCGGGGGACAGGGGTCGGGGGAGCAGTACTTC.

This clone was seen a handful of times. The chain joins TRBV27 to TRBJ1-2, with D perhaps matching TRBD1 (5 bases). CDR3 length: 13 amino acids. The germline V and J ends were trimmed by 2 bases and 4 bases, with 8 bases remaining between them. The germline CDR1 and CDR2 sequences are MNHEY and SMNVEV (reference sequence). CDR3 in DNA: TGTGCCAGCAGTTTACAGGGTACCTATGGCTACACCTTC. It translates to CASSLQGTYGYTF.

The rearrangement links TRBV6-1 to TRBJ2-1, with 7 bases lining up with TRBD2. Germline trimming cut 6 bases from V and 2 bases from J; bases unmatched to any gene: 7. Germline V gene data show CDR1 as MNHNS and CDR2 as SASEGT. The CDR3 extends over 15 amino acids. The CDR3 DNA follows: TGTGCCAGCAGAAAGCGGGATATGACCTACAATGAGCAGTTCTTC. Its protein product is CASRKRDMTYNEQFF.

The chain recombines TRBV16 with TRBJ1-5; D perhaps matches TRBD1 (5 bases). V was cut by 4 bases and J by 2 bases, with 6 bases left in between. The CDR3 loop spans 13 amino acids. Germline-derived CDR1 and CDR2 are KGHSY and FQNENV. As DNA, the CDR3 is TGTGCCAGCAGCCGACAGCGCAATCAGCCCCAGCATTTT. Residues: CASSRQRNQPQHF.

This clone appeared a single time. This rearrangement joins TRBV29-1 to TRBJ2-7, with 11 bases aligning to TRBD2. Trimming removed 7 bases from V and 6 bases from J; junction bases left unmatched: 8. Germline CDR1 is SQVTM and CDR2 is ANQGSEA. The CDR3 loop spans 13 amino acids. The CDR3 loop is CSAAPTSGTEQYF. The CDR3 bases are TGCAGCGCCGCCCCGACTAGCGGGACCGAGCAGTACTTC.

The rearrangement joins TRBV27 to TRBJ1-2; 10 bases align to TRBD1. Germline assignment: CDR1 MNHEY and CDR2 SMNVEV (reference sequence). CDR3 length equals 12 residues. V shed 10 bases and J 7 bases; nucleotides not matched to a gene: 6. CDR3 coding DNA: TGTGCCACCCGGACAGGGGGTAGTGGCTACACCTTC. Translation: CATRTGGSGYTF.

The chain has TRBV4-1 and TRBJ2-7; 9 nucleotides line up with TRBD2. J was trimmed by 6 bases and V by 4 bases; bases with no gene match: 13. Germline CDR1 is MGHRA and CDR2 is YSYEKL. CDR3 length equals 16 residues. In DNA form, the CDR3 reads TGCGCCAGCAGCCCCCGGGGGGCGGGGGGGCCATTCGAGCAGTACTTC. It encodes CASSPRGAGGPFEQYF.

V and J are TRBV19 and TRBJ2-7; 9 bases agree with TRBD2. The V and J ends lost 3 bases and 2 bases, in that order; junction bases with no gene match: 5. Germline V gives CDR1 LNHDA, CDR2 SQIVND (reference sequence). This CDR3 has 15 amino acids. As DNA, the CDR3 is TGTGCCAGTAGTATGGCTGCGGGAGGGACCTACGAGCAGTACTTC. It codes for CASSMAAGGTYEQYF.

The rearrangement joins TRBV19 to TRBJ1-2, with 7 positions matching TRBD1. CDR1 and CDR2 from the germline V gene are LNHDA and SQIVND (reference sequence). The trim removed 7 bases at V and 2 bases at J, leaving 10 bases unmatched. This CDR3 comprises 15 residues. The CDR3 region has the DNA TGTGCCAGTACCAGGGGGGGCAGTTACAACTATGGCTACACCTTC. Its protein product is CASTRGGSYNYGYTF.

The chain joins TRBV30 to TRBJ1-4; D is ambiguous. CDR1 is GTSNPN, CDR2 SVGIG, per germline (reference sequence). Trimming left V 0 bases short and J 14 bases short, with 10 bases between. The CDR3 sequence is 11 residues long. Here the CDR3 reads CAWSVRGKLFF. The CDR3 DNA sequence: TGTGCCTGGAGTGTCCGGGGTAAGCTGTTTTTT.

CDR3 DNA: TGTGCCAGCTCGGCAGGGGATGGCTACACCTTC. It is translated as CASSAGDGYTF. The rearrangement links TRBV6-1 to TRBJ1-2, with D maybe TRBD1 (6 bases). Germline CDR1 and CDR2: MNHNS and SASEGT. V was trimmed by 8 bases and J by 6 bases, leaving 10 bases between them. This CDR3 is built from 11 residues.

The gene calls are TRBV5-1 and TRBJ1-2, with D uncertain. The ends were cut back, 4 bases at V and 2 bases at J, with 15 bases in the middle. This CDR3 region has 15 residues. Germline loops: CDR1 SGHRS, CDR2 YFSETQ. CDR3 sequence reads: CASSARPGLNYGYTF. For the CDR3, the DNA is TGCGCCAGCAGCGCGAGGCCAGGTCTCAACTATGGCTACACCTTC.

The rearrangement joins TRBV7-8 to TRBJ1-1, with 10 positions matching TRBD1. CDR1 and CDR2 (germline): SGHVS, FQNEAQ. V shed 6 bases and J 3 bases; nucleotides not matched to a gene: 16. This CDR3 is built from 18 residues. DNA of the CDR3: TGTGCCAGCAGTCACCCGGAGGACAGGGGGTCTCGGGACACTGAAGCTTTCTTT. Encoded protein: CASSHPEDRGSRDTEAFF.

The chain has TRBV7-2 and TRBJ1-1, with D perhaps matching TRBD1 (5 bases). The V end was cut by 4 bases, the J end by 2 bases, with 17 bases between. Germline CDR1 and CDR2: SGHTA and FQGNSA. The CDR3 has 16 residues. The CDR3 nucleotides read TGTGCCAGCAGCTGGTCACCGGGACCCCTAAACACTGAAGCTTTCTTT. Translating it yields CASSWSPGPLNTEAFF.

This clone was observed a single time. This chain joins TRBV11-2 and TRBJ2-7, with D possibly being TRBD2 (5 bases). From germline, CDR1 is SGHAT and CDR2 FQNNGV. V was clipped by 3 bases and J by 1 base, with 13 bases between them. This CDR3 comprises 15 residues. The DNA for the CDR3 is TGTGCCAGCAGCTTTCCTTCAGCGGCTTCCTACGAGCAGTACTTC. This sequence encodes CASSFPSAASYEQYF.